Here is one T cell receptor (beta chain) with its context. Trimming at V came to 6 bases and at J to 6 bases, leaving 9 bases not matched to a gene. The CDR3 extends over 14 amino acids. This record belongs to a study of T-cell reconstitution after alpha-beta-depleted transplantation in children. Unique molecular identifiers were incorporated during preparation of the TCRbeta library. TCRdb redid the calling of the PCR reads with MiXCR, one entry per CDR3 protein. The data contain some 830,000 distinct CDR3 sequences, 16% of them singletons. This specimen was PBMCs, mostly from graft donor cells, taken 360 days after TCRalphabeta/CD19-depleted stem cell transplant. The sequence was obtained from a male patient aged 5 to 17 who had a stem cell transplant for acute lymphoblastic leukemia, so the T cells may come from the graft donor. The chain combines TRBV12-3 or TRBV12-4 with TRBJ2-7; 9 bases agree with TRBD2. DNA for the CDR3: TGTGCCAGCAGCCGTACGGGACTAGCATTCGAGCAGTACTTC. Protein sequence: CASSRTGLAFEQYF.